The 20 T cell receptor beta chains in this list originate from one sample, sequenced in a study of T-cell memory formation after mild COVID-19. TCRdb analysed the 5' RACE reads with MiXCR anew, one entry per CDR3 protein. The table includes more than 300,000 distinct CDR3 sequences, about 13% detected once. The sequenced sample consisted of PBMCs or a T cell subset sorted from them (not recorded which). The receptors come from a man aged 18-30 years who had mild COVID-19 (a few samples of this study predate the infection). Cell type and time point are not known.

V and J are TRBV6-5 and TRBJ2-2; D gene ambiguous. The V gene's germline CDR1 is MNHEY and CDR2 SVGAGI. With 4 bases removed from V and 6 bases from J, the gap between germline ends came to 9 bases. CDR3 length: 13 residues. The CDR3 nucleotides read TGTGCCAGCAGTTTCGGGCCACCCGGGGAGCTGTTTTTT. Translated: CASSFGPPGELFF.

The chain joins TRBV12-3 or TRBV12-4 to TRBJ2-5; the D gene is possibly TRBD2 (5 bases). CDR3 length equals 13 residues. The V end lost 6 bases, the J end lost 2 bases, and 10 bases lay between the germline ends. This chain's CDR3 is CASSQAVQETQYF. The CDR3 DNA is TGTGCCAGCAGCCAAGCGGTACAAGAGACCCAGTACTTC.

The chain joins TRBV7-2 to TRBJ2-2, with D perhaps TRBD1 or TRBD2 (5 bases each). The CDR3 runs 17 residues. V was cut by 5 bases and J by 1 base, with 17 bases left in between. Looked up from germline, CDR1 is SGHTA and CDR2 is FQGNSA. The CDR3: CASSISPGTVNTGELFF. CDR3 coding DNA: TGTGCCAGCAGCATCTCCCCCGGGACGGTGAACACCGGGGAGCTGTTTTTT.

The rearrangement links TRBV4-1 to TRBJ2-3; tentatively, D is TRBD2 (6 bases). Deletions cut 4 bases from V and 3 bases from J, with 14 bases between. The germline CDR1 and CDR2 sequences are MGHRA and YSYEKL. This CDR3 contains 15 residues. The CDR3 region is CASSPPGGLTDTQYF. The CDR3, as DNA: TGCGCCAGCAGCCCCCCCGGGGGATTGACAGATACGCAGTATTTT.

This clonotype was seen a few times. The V call is TRBV11-3, the J call TRBJ2-1; TRBD1 agrees at 7 bases. The CDR3 spans 16 residues. The germline V gene encodes CDR1 SGHNT and CDR2 YENEEA. Germline trimming cut 4 bases from V and 0 bases from J; bases unmatched to any gene: 6. As DNA, the CDR3 is TGTGCCAGCAGCTCATCGACAGGGAGCTCCTACAATGAGCAGTTCTTC. It translates to CASSSSTGSSYNEQFF.

The J gene is TRBJ1-1, the V gene TRBV9, with D possibly being TRBD1 (6 bases). The CDR3 has 15 amino acids. With 0 bases removed from V and 5 bases from J, the gap between germline ends came to 14 bases. CDR1 is SGDLS and CDR2 is YYNGEE in the germline V gene. Written as DNA, the CDR3 is TGTGCCAGCAGCGTAGCCATCCAGGGACAAACTGAAGCTTTCTTT. It translates to CASSVAIQGQTEAFF.

This clonotype has a count of ten or more. This chain joins TRBV12-3 or TRBV12-4 and TRBJ1-5, with D possibly being TRBD1 (5 bases). V was clipped by 3 bases and J by 4 bases, with 7 bases between them. CDR3 length: 13 residues. CDR3 region: CASSFQGNQPQHF. CDR3 bases: TGTGCCAGCAGTTTCCAGGGAAATCAGCCCCAGCATTTT.

J is TRBJ2-7 and V is TRBV4-2, with D unclear. Trimming took off 0 bases at V and 0 bases at J, with 9 bases between the two ends. The V gene's germline CDR1 is LGHNA and CDR2 YNFKEQ. The CDR3 extends over 15 amino acids. CDR3 loop: CASSQDTQSSYEQYF. The DNA for the CDR3 is TGTGCCAGCAGCCAAGATACCCAGAGCTCCTACGAGCAGTACTTC.

In its sample, this clonotype was seen many times. The V and J genes are TRBV4-1 and TRBJ2-2, with D perhaps TRBD1 or TRBD2 (6 bases each). CDR1 and CDR2 (germline): MGHRA, YSYEKL. The V end was cut by 0 bases, the J end by 5 bases, with 19 bases between. The CDR3 is 18 amino acids. This CDR3 is CASSQDLLVGGMTGELFF. CDR3 in DNA: TGCGCCAGCAGCCAAGACCTTCTAGTCGGGGGCATGACCGGGGAGCTGTTTTTT.

A few counts support this clonotype. V is TRBV20-1 and J is TRBJ2-2; unclear D gene. Per the germline V gene, CDR1 is DFQATT and CDR2 is SNEGSKA (reference sequence). The CDR3 loop spans 14 amino acids. The V gene lost 3 bases and the J gene lost 1 base, with 9 bases spanning the gap. The CDR3: CSASSSMNTGELFF. The DNA of the CDR3 is TGCAGTGCTAGTAGCTCCATGAACACCGGGGAGCTGTTTTTT.

A few counts support this clonotype. The chain carries TRBV9 and TRBJ1-2; 7 bases are shared with TRBD1. The CDR3 covers 12 residues. The trim removed 4 bases at V and 8 bases at J, leaving 5 bases unmatched. Per germline, CDR1 SGDLS and CDR2 YYNGEE. CDR3 amino acids: CASSQGGWGYTF. The CDR3 DNA reads as TGTGCCAGCAGCCAAGGGGGCTGGGGCTACACCTTC.

This clonotype was counted many times. The V gene is TRBV4-2, the J gene TRBJ2-2, with D possibly TRBD2 on 6 matching bases. The CDR3 contains 15 residues. V was clipped by 5 bases and J by 2 bases, with 12 bases between them. Germline values: CDR1 LGHNA, CDR2 YNFKEQ. This chain's CDR3 is CASSSRDENTGELFF. The CDR3 DNA is TGTGCCAGCAGCTCGCGGGACGAAAACACCGGGGAGCTGTTTTTT.

This chain's CDR3 is CSVHKSSYNEQFF. CDR3 bases: TGCAGCGTTCATAAAAGCTCCTACAATGAGCAGTTCTTC. The V and J genes are TRBV29-1 and TRBJ2-1; D uncertain. The V and J ends lost 5 bases and 0 bases respectively, with 8 bases between them. Germline V gives CDR1 SQVTM, CDR2 ANQGSEA. This CDR3 contains 13 residues.

This clonotype was recorded at least ten times. This chain uses TRBV4-2 with TRBJ1-2; no clear D. Trimming shortened V by 2 bases and J by 7 bases, and 14 bases separated the two germline ends. Per the germline V gene, CDR1 is LGHNA and CDR2 is YNFKEQ. The CDR3 has 14 residues. DNA for the CDR3: TGTGCCAGCAGCCAACTAGACGCAACTATTGGCTACACCTTC. Protein sequence: CASSQLDATIGYTF.

This clonotype was detected many times. The chain recombines TRBV9 with TRBJ2-7, with D perhaps TRBD2 (5 bases). V shed 0 bases and J shed 6 bases, with 13 bases lying between them. CDR3 size: 14 residues. Germline-derived CDR1 and CDR2 are SGDLS and YYNGEE. In nucleotides, the CDR3 is TGTGCCAGCAGCGTAGAAGGACTCCTAGGCGAGCAGTACTTC. Translated, it gives CASSVEGLLGEQYF.

The rearrangement uses TRBV20-1 and TRBJ2-3; no firm D call. The CDR3 length is 15 residues. Germline V gene data show CDR1 as DFQATT and CDR2 as SNEGSKA (reference sequence). The germline V and J ends were trimmed by 0 bases and 0 bases, with 10 bases remaining between them. CDR3: CSARDRQQSTDTQYF. The CDR3 DNA reads TGCAGTGCTAGAGATCGGCAGCAGAGCACAGATACGCAGTATTTT.

The V and J genes are TRBV20-1 and TRBJ1-2; 8 bases match TRBD1. CDR3 length: 13 residues. Per germline, CDR1 DFQATT and CDR2 SNEGSKA (reference sequence). The CDR3 sequence is CSSGTGVLRGYTF. The CDR3 coding sequence is TGCAGCTCCGGGACAGGTGTATTAAGAGGCTACACCTTC.

This rearrangement joins TRBV9 to TRBJ2-1; no clear D gene. The V and J ends lost 0 bases and 7 bases respectively, with 14 bases between them. Germline CDR1 SGDLS, CDR2 YYNGEE. CDR3 length: 15 residues. The CDR3 DNA sequence: TGTGCCAGCAGCGTAGCGGACGGTGGTAAGAATGAGCAGTTCTTC. Protein sequence: CASSVADGGKNEQFF. The full variable domain, completed using reference TRBV9 and TRBJ2-1, is DSGVTQTPKHLITATGQRVTLRCSPRSGDLSVYWYQQSLDQGLQFLIQYYNGEERAKGNILERFSAQQFPDLHSELNLSSLELGDSALYFCASSVADGGKNEQFFGPGTRLTVL.

A few counts support this clonotype. This chain links TRBV7-2 with TRBJ2-1; 9 nucleotides line up with TRBD2. V lost 6 bases, J lost 5 bases, and 11 bases stayed unmatched. The germline V gene encodes CDR1 SGHTA and CDR2 FQGNSA. The CDR3 has 16 amino acids. This chain's CDR3 is CASSERPGTSNNEQFF. Written as DNA, the CDR3 is TGTGCCAGCAGTGAACGACCCGGGACTAGCAACAATGAGCAGTTCTTC.

This clonotype has ten or more counts. This sequence joins TRBV9 and TRBJ2-7, with D perhaps matching TRBD1 or TRBD2 (5 bases each). V was cut by 4 bases and J by 3 bases, with 17 bases left in between. Germline-derived CDR1 and CDR2 are SGDLS and YYNGEE. The CDR3 sequence is 15 residues long. The CDR3 nucleotides read TGTGCCAGCAGCCCTCAGGGCACGGGGATCTACGAGCAGTACTTC. It encodes CASSPQGTGIYEQYF.